Listed here is a single TCR beta chain. The sample comes from a study of blood T cell repertoires in COVID-19. Study-level background: Sites in the United States, Italy and Spain provided acute and convalescent COVID-19 samples.

CDR1 is SGHTA and CDR2 is FQGTGA in the germline V gene. This CDR3 has 15 amino acids. Trimming took 1 base from V and 7 from J; bases not matched to a gene: 7. Methods used by the authors: Reference gene primers were amplified, and this amplification served to estimate nucleated cell counts. Clones were read by immunoSEQ multiplex PCR, and TCRdb kept only the in-frame ones, dropping some. Clonal size and the V and J genes are those of that table, whereas D and trimming came from the DNA. The sample records fewer than 200,000 clones, 60% to 80% being singletons. The sequencing sample was made of peripheral blood. The source is a woman in her seventies with acute or convalescent COVID-19. V and J are TRBV7-3 and TRBJ2-1; 7 bases align to TRBD2. The CDR3 loop reads CASSLKGLRGNEQFF. DNA for the CDR3: TGTGCCAGCAGCTTAAAGGGACTGCGGGGGAATGAGCAGTTCTTC.